The rows below give T cell receptor beta chains drawn from one sample of a study of T-cell memory formation after mild COVID-19. From the 5' RACE reads, TCRdb called clonotypes with MiXCR, one entry per CDR3 protein. The table records 500,000 to 550,000 distinct CDR3 sequences, about a fifth of them present only once. Sequencing used PBMCs or a T cell subset sorted from them (not recorded which). The receptors come from an adult woman who had mild COVID-19 (a few samples of this study predate the infection). Cell type and time point are not known. CDR3s include the opening cysteine and the closing phenylalanine or tryptophan. Fields, in order: J gene, clone size, D gene, V gene, CDR3 protein, CDR3 DNA. D genes are given only for firm matches. Not all rows give a size; the values are once, few, many and, for expanded clones, a class.

J gene: TRBJ2-3
clone size: few
D gene: TRBD2
V gene: TRBV29-1
CDR3 protein: CSVPGLAGVDTQYF
CDR3 DNA: TGCAGCGTCCCGGGACTAGCGGGAGTAGATACGCAGTATTTT

J gene: TRBJ2-1
clone size: -
D gene: -
V gene: TRBV5-6
CDR3 protein: CASSFVGENEQFF
CDR3 DNA: TGTGCCAGCAGCTTCGTAGGAGAGAATGAGCAGTTCTTC

J gene: TRBJ2-1
clone size: few
D gene: TRBD2
V gene: TRBV15
CDR3 protein: CATAGGSSNEQFF
CDR3 DNA: TGTGCCACCGCCGGCGGGAGTTCAAATGAGCAGTTCTTC

J gene: TRBJ1-1
clone size: few
D gene: -
V gene: TRBV7-9
CDR3 protein: CASTIAPNTEAFF
CDR3 DNA: TGTGCCAGCACCATAGCTCCGAACACTGAAGCTTTCTTT

J gene: TRBJ2-7
clone size: few
D gene: -
V gene: TRBV5-1
CDR3 protein: CASSLTGINYEQYF
CDR3 DNA: TGCGCCAGCAGCTTAACAGGGATTAACTACGAGCAGTACTTC

J gene: TRBJ2-3
clone size: few
D gene: TRBD2
V gene: TRBV11-2
CDR3 protein: CASSFWGELAGDTQYF
CDR3 DNA: TGTGCCAGCAGCTTTTGGGGGGAATTAGCGGGAGATACGCAGTATTTT

J gene: TRBJ2-1
clone size: few
D gene: -
V gene: TRBV7-7
CDR3 protein: CASSLEPGRYQFF
CDR3 DNA: TGTGCCAGCAGCTTAGAGCCAGGCCGTTATCAGTTCTTC

J gene: TRBJ2-6
clone size: many
D gene: -
V gene: TRBV11-1
CDR3 protein: CASSTSDSSSGANVLTF
CDR3 DNA: TGTGCCAGCAGCACGTCGGACAGTTCTTCTGGGGCCAACGTCCTGACTTTC

J gene: TRBJ2-3
clone size: -
D gene: -
V gene: TRBV13
CDR3 protein: CASSWGAPSTDTQYF
CDR3 DNA: TGTGCCAGCAGCTGGGGGGCGCCTAGCACAGATACGCAGTATTTT

J gene: TRBJ2-7
clone size: few
D gene: -
V gene: TRBV5-5
CDR3 protein: CASSLVGRGDYEQYF
CDR3 DNA: TGTGCCAGCAGCTTGGTAGGCAGGGGCGACTACGAGCAGTACTTC

J gene: TRBJ1-1
clone size: -
D gene: -
V gene: TRBV18
CDR3 protein: CASSPDRDLNTEAFF
CDR3 DNA: TGTGCCAGCTCACCAGACCGGGACTTGAACACTGAAGCTTTCTTT

J gene: TRBJ2-7
clone size: -
D gene: TRBD1
V gene: TRBV6-2/TRBV6-3
CDR3 protein: CASSKGQGAYEQYF
CDR3 DNA: TGTGCCAGCAGCAAGGGACAGGGGGCCTACGAGCAGTACTTC

J gene: TRBJ2-1
clone size: few
D gene: TRBD2
V gene: TRBV7-9
CDR3 protein: CASSLRLAGDNNEQFF
CDR3 DNA: TGTGCCAGCAGCTTAAGACTAGCGGGAGACAACAATGAGCAGTTCTTC

J gene: TRBJ2-1
clone size: few
D gene: -
V gene: TRBV7-9
CDR3 protein: CASSFTPGNRPHNEQFF
CDR3 DNA: TGTGCCAGCAGCTTCACCCCTGGAAACCGACCGCACAATGAGCAGTTCTTC

J gene: TRBJ2-7
clone size: many
D gene: -
V gene: TRBV12-3/TRBV12-4
CDR3 protein: CASSSSGGREQYF
CDR3 DNA: TGTGCCAGCAGTTCGTCCGGCGGCCGGGAGCAGTACTTC

J gene: TRBJ2-5
clone size: -
D gene: -
V gene: TRBV21-1
CDR3 protein: CASKRVAGVPGETQYF
CDR3 DNA: TGTGCCAGCAAACGGGTGGCGGGAGTCCCGGGAGAGACCCAGTACTTC

J gene: TRBJ2-1
clone size: few
D gene: TRBD1
V gene: TRBV20-1
CDR3 protein: CSASYRGSHNEQFF
CDR3 DNA: TGCAGTGCTAGTTACAGGGGGTCCCACAATGAGCAGTTCTTC